This TCR beta chain is from a study of CD8+ T cells in alopecia areata. Broader study findings: Elevated clonality characterized lesional scalp relative to normal scalp, particularly in alopecia totalis/universalis. In scalp samples, resident alphabeta T cells of normal skin are also sequenced.

Following extraction, RNA underwent reverse transcription to cDNA, which served as the sequencing template. The method was immunoSEQ multiplex PCR; TCRdb's version includes in-frame clones alone and lacks a portion of them. The sample contains 98,000 or so clones, approximately 59% of which appear only once. This CDR3 has 17 residues. Germline values: CDR1 PRHDT, CDR2 FYEKMQ (reference sequence). V lost 0 bases and J lost 6; bases outside the gene matches: 9. Turning to this clone: What it binds is not known.

The chain is built from TRBV13 and TRBJ2-7, with TRBD2 matching 12 bases. The material sequenced was CD8+ T cells sorted from blood. This TCR was recovered from a human donor in good health. This CDR3 reads CASSLGDRGLAGFEQYF. The CDR3 nucleotides are TGTGCCAGCAGCTTAGGCGACCGTGGACTAGCGGGGTTCGAGCAGTACTTC.